The text below deals with one TCR beta chain. What it binds is not known. This sample is part of a study of blood T cells in healthy people across ages. Study findings and constraints: No one knew whether donors had CMV, which possibly confounded expanded clonotype changes. Older age coincided with a roughly linear decline in TCR beta diversity per million T cells.

This CDR3 has 13 residues. With 7 bases clipped from V and 5 bases from J, the junction kept 4 bases outside the gene matches. Germline V gives CDR1 MDHEN, CDR2 SYDVKM. With a J-beta primer mix and a sample-barcoded 5' primer, a second PCR ran about 7 to 12 cycles. With 12 random nucleotides, a template-switch adaptor tagged each individual cDNA molecule. TCRdb used MiXCR to reprocess the 5' RACE reads, holding one entry per CDR3 protein. The sample includes 790,000 or so distinct CDR3 sequences, about 47% of them seen just once. In terms of origin and age, donors were healthy Caucasian individuals from Russia aged about 6 to 90.

Sequencing was performed on blood. The rearrangement uses TRBV28 and TRBJ2-4; TRBD1 agrees at 8 bases. This TCR was sampled from a man at least 80 years old in good health. DNA for the CDR3: TGTGCCAGCATAGTGACAGGGGAAAACATTCAGTACTTC. The encoded protein is CASIVTGENIQYF.